The 29 T cell receptor beta chains presented below share a single source sample, sequenced in a study of T cell responses to AZD1222 COVID-19 vaccine. Repertoires were generated with immunoSEQ multiplex PCR, while TCRdb's copy carries only in-frame clones and drops some. Of some 200,000 clones listed, around 94% are singletons. Here the sequenced sample was peripheral blood, taken 28 days after the second dose of the MenACWY control vaccine. These receptors all stem from an adult who received the MenACWY meningococcal vaccine as a control.

V gene TRBV7-3 combines with J gene TRBJ2-7; 7 positions agree with TRBD2. After removal of 1 base from V and 0 bases from J, the junction contained 6 bases not matched to a gene. The germline V gene encodes CDR1 SGHTA and CDR2 FQGTGA. The length of the CDR3 is 16 residues. CDR3 in DNA: TGTGCCAGCAGCTTAATGGGAGCGGGAAGCTCCTACGAGCAGTACTTC. This gives the protein CASSLMGAGSSYEQYF.

CDR3 in DNA: TGTGCCAGCAGCCAAGAGGGCGGGGGAGACACAGATACGCAGTATTTT. Translating gives CASSQEGGGDTDTQYF. The chain is built from TRBV4-2 and TRBJ2-3; 7 bases match TRBD2. CDR3 length: 16 residues. J lost 2 bases, V lost 0 bases, and 5 bases had no gene match. CDR1 LGHNA and CDR2 YNFKEQ come from the germline V gene.

The chain links TRBV12-3 or TRBV12-4 to TRBJ2-7; the D is unclear. The CDR3 covers 11 residues. V was trimmed by 2 bases and J by 9 bases, leaving 8 bases between them. CDR3 amino acids: CASSLTGGQYF. CDR3 DNA sequence: TGTGCCAGCAGTTTAACCGGCGGGCAGTACTTC.

J is TRBJ2-5 and V is TRBV28; 8 bases map to TRBD2. The CDR3 sequence is 14 residues long. Germline-derived CDR1 and CDR2 are MDHEN and SYDVKM. Losses at the gene ends were 5 bases for V and 9 bases for J; bases not matched to a gene: 11. Here the CDR3 reads CASSPTGTRAAQYF. Written as DNA, the CDR3 is TGTGCCAGCAGTCCGACCGGGACTAGGGCGGCCCAGTACTTC.

Written as DNA, the CDR3 is TGTGCCAGCAGTTTTCAGGGACTAGCGGGCTACGAGCAGTACTTC. Translated, it gives CASSFQGLAGYEQYF. V is TRBV28 and J is TRBJ2-7; 12 nucleotides align to TRBD2. This CDR3 spans 15 amino acids. V gave up 3 bases and J gave up 3 bases; unmatched junction bases: 3. Germline V gives CDR1 MDHEN, CDR2 SYDVKM. Variable domain in full (rest from reference TRBV28 and TRBJ2-7): DVKVTQSSRYLVKRTGEKVFLECVQDMDHENMFWYRQDPGLGLRLIYFSYDVKMKEKGDIPEGYSVSREKKERFSLILESASTNQTSMYLCASSFQGLAGYEQYFGPGTRLTVT.

About this clone: The germline gene is not matched at one end of the junction; a read error may be the cause. This chain links TRBV15 with TRBJ1-4; D gene uncertain. The V gene's germline CDR1 is LNHNV and CDR2 YYDKDF (reference sequence). This CDR3 is built from 16 residues. CDR3 DNA: TGTGCCACCAGCATGGAGGGAGGGCAAACTTATGAAAAACTGTTTTTT. This gives the protein CATSMEGGQTYEKLFF.

The V call is TRBV28, the J call TRBJ1-1, with TRBD1 identical over 11 bases. Germline assignment: CDR1 MDHEN and CDR2 SYDVKM. This CDR3 comprises 15 residues. V dropped 5 bases and J dropped 3; count of bases not matched to a gene: 5. CDR3 DNA sequence: TGTGCCAGCAGTCTAGGGGACAGGGGGGACACTGAAGCTTTCTTT. Translating it yields CASSLGDRGDTEAFF.

The chain links TRBV28 to TRBJ2-1; TRBD2 aligns across 7 bases. CDR1 MDHEN and CDR2 SYDVKM come from the germline V gene. The junction had 10 bases not matched to a gene; V was cut back by 9 bases and J by 2 bases. This CDR3 spans 15 amino acids. CDR3 residues: CASNPGLPTYNEQFF. The CDR3 nucleotides are TGTGCCAGTAACCCGGGACTACCAACCTACAATGAGCAGTTCTTC.

This clone was counted a few times. The chain joins TRBV19 to TRBJ1-2; 7 nucleotides match TRBD1. J was trimmed by 8 bases and V by 6 bases; bases with no gene match: 6. The CDR3 contains 12 residues. Germline V gene data show CDR1 as LNHDA and CDR2 as SQIVND (reference sequence). Here the CDR3 DNA reads TGTGCCAGTAGGATGACAGGGTTCGGCTACACCTTC. This codes for CASRMTGFGYTF.

This clone was counted between two and nine times. The chain is built from TRBV4-2 and TRBJ2-3; 9 nucleotides align to TRBD2. The V gene end was trimmed by 2 bases and the J gene end by 11 bases; junction bases not matched to a gene: 11. CDR1 and CDR2 from the germline V gene are LGHNA and YNFKEQ. There are 15 residues in the CDR3. CDR3 sequence reads: CASSQSGMAAGGQYF. CDR3 coding DNA: TGTGCCAGCAGCCAATCGGGAATGGCAGCGGGGGGGCAGTATTTT.

This clone has a single count. The chain couples TRBV7-9 to TRBJ1-6; D is unresolved. The V end was cut by 6 bases, the J end by 9 bases, with 12 bases between. This CDR3 region has 13 residues. Germline-derived CDR1 and CDR2 are SEHNR and FQNEAQ (reference sequence). CDR3 sequence (DNA): TGTGCCAGCAGGTCAGACGAGGCTTCACCCCTCCACTTT. It encodes CASRSDEASPLHF. Together with reference TRBV7-9 and TRBJ1-6, the CDR3 gives the full variable domain: DTGVSQNPRHKITKRGQNVTFRCDPISEHNRLYWYRQTLGQGPEFLTYFQNEAQLEKSRLLSDRFSAERPKGSFSTLEIQRTEQGDSAMYLCASRSDEASPLHFGNGTRLTVT.

The chain links TRBV6-5 to TRBJ1-1; D ambiguous. The CDR3 consists of 10 residues. With 6 bases removed from V and 7 bases from J, the gap between germline ends came to 6 bases. Germline V CDR1 and CDR2: MNHEY, SVGAGI. The CDR3 spells CASRSGEAFF. For the CDR3, the DNA is TGTGCCAGCAGGTCAGGTGAAGCTTTCTTT.

As concerns this clone: At one boundary the junction diverges from the germline segment, which might be a read error. V is TRBV28 and J is TRBJ2-7; 9 bases fit TRBD2. This CDR3 is built from 14 residues. CDR1 is MDHEN, CDR2 SYDVKM, per germline. CDR3 region: CASMSSGTPPGRNF. The CDR3 coding sequence is TGTGCCAGCATGTCTAGCGGGACACCCCCGGGTCGGAACTTC.

The rearrangement uses TRBV28 and TRBJ1-4; D possibly corresponds to TRBD1 (5 bases). Germline-derived CDR1 and CDR2 are MDHEN and SYDVKM. V lost 8 bases to trimming and J lost 7 bases, with 17 bases between them. The CDR3 consists of 14 residues. In nucleotides, the CDR3 is TGTGCCAGCCTCCCCCCGGGGGGGAGTGAAAAACTGTTTTTT. Protein product: CASLPPGGSEKLFF.

The chain combines TRBV28 with TRBJ2-3; TRBD2 agrees at 10 bases. Germline V gene lookup returns CDR1 MDHEN and CDR2 SYDVKM. The CDR3 has 14 amino acids. V shed 7 bases and J 3 bases; nucleotides not matched to a gene: 4. The CDR3 region is CASISGRTTDTQYF. Here the CDR3 DNA reads TGTGCCAGCATTAGCGGGAGGACGACAGATACGCAGTATTTT. The entire variable domain, with the rest obtained from reference TRBV28 and TRBJ2-3, is as follows: DVKVTQSSRYLVKRTGEKVFLECVQDMDHENMFWYRQDPGLGLRLIYFSYDVKMKEKGDIPEGYSVSREKKERFSLILESASTNQTSMYLCASISGRTTDTQYFGPGTRLTVL.

CDR3 sequence (DNA): TGTGCCAGTGGACTAGCGGTTTACGAGCAGTACTTC. Its protein is CASGLAVYEQYF. The chain employs TRBV6-5 and TRBJ2-7; TRBD2 agrees at 10 bases. V was pared by 9 bases and J by 4 bases, with 3 bases of the junction left unmatched. The CDR3 covers 12 residues. Germline lookup yields CDR1 MNHEY and CDR2 SVGAGI.

The rearrangement links TRBV9 to TRBJ2-7; no clear D gene. V lost 2 bases and J lost 5, with 11 bases in between. The CDR3 contains 13 residues. The germline V gene has CDR1 SGDLS and CDR2 YYNGEE. The CDR3 DNA sequence: TGTGCCAGCAGCGTTGGGGTTTTGGACGAGCAGTACTTC. It encodes CASSVGVLDEQYF.

The genes are TRBV5-4 and TRBJ1-1; D might be TRBD1 (6 bases). The CDR3 contains 13 residues. Germline V lookup: CDR1 SGHNT, CDR2 YYREEE (reference sequence). Trimming cost V 3 bases and J 8 bases, with 14 bases left between them. The CDR3 bases are TGTGCCAGCAGCTCGGCCGGGGGCGGGGAAGCTTTCTTT. This translates into CASSSAGGGEAFF.

The chain joins TRBV5-1 to TRBJ2-3, with 13 nucleotides matching TRBD2. Germline CDR1 is SGHRS and CDR2 is YFSETQ. Trimming at V came to 4 bases and at J to 2 bases, leaving 4 bases not matched to a gene. This CDR3 comprises 16 residues. CDR3 loop: CASSETSGGFTDTQYF. In nucleotides, the CDR3 is TGCGCCAGCAGCGAGACTAGCGGGGGGTTCACAGATACGCAGTATTTT. The full variable domain, with the rest looked up from reference TRBV5-1 and TRBJ2-3, is KAGVTQTPRYLIKTRGQQVTLSCSPISGHRSVSWYQQTPGQGLQFLFEYFSETQRNKGNFPGRFSGRQFSNSRSEMNVSTLELGDSALYLCASSETSGGFTDTQYFGPGTRLTVL.

The chain links TRBV2 to TRBJ1-5; D remains ambiguous. The CDR3 loop spans 13 amino acids. Trimming stripped 6 bases from V and 4 bases from J, with 10 bases between. The germline gives CDR1 SNHLY, CDR2 FYNNEI. The CDR3, as DNA: TGTGCCAGCAGACCCGACGCAAATCAGCCCCAGCATTTT. Encoded protein: CASRPDANQPQHF.

The chain couples TRBV29-1 to TRBJ2-6; 10 nucleotides align to TRBD2. V dropped 4 bases and J dropped 1; count of bases not matched to a gene: 4. The CDR3 loop spans 16 amino acids. Germline V gives CDR1 SQVTM, CDR2 ANQGSEA. The CDR3 loop is CSVGLAGVSGANVLTF. The CDR3 DNA is TGCAGCGTTGGCCTAGCGGGAGTGTCTGGGGCCAACGTCCTGACTTTC. Combining the CDR3 with reference TRBV29-1 and TRBJ2-6 gives the whole variable domain SAVISQKPSRDICQRGTSLTIQCQVDSQVTMMFWYRQQPGQSLTLIATANQGSEATYESGFVIDKFPISRPNLTFSTLTVSNMSPEDSSIYLCSVGLAGVSGANVLTFGAGSRLTVL.

This clone was observed a single time. The chain combines TRBV7-2 with TRBJ2-7; 9 bases are shared with TRBD2. With V trimmed by 5 bases and J by 0 bases, 5 bases remained unmatched. From germline, CDR1 is SGHTA and CDR2 FQGNSA. This CDR3 contains 15 residues. The CDR3 protein is CASSASGRSSYEQYF. CDR3 coding DNA: TGTGCCAGCAGCGCGAGCGGGAGGAGCTCCTACGAGCAGTACTTC. Based on the CDR3 plus reference TRBV7-2 and TRBJ2-7, the full variable domain is GAGVSQSPSNKVTEKGKDVELRCDPISGHTALYWYRQSLGQGLEFLIYFQGNSAPDKSGLPSDRFSAERTGGSVSTLTIQRTQQEDSAVYLCASSASGRSSYEQYFGPGTRLTVT.

J is TRBJ2-1 and V is TRBV28; D ambiguous. With 0 bases removed from V and 8 bases from J, the gap between germline ends came to 11 bases. Looked up from germline, CDR1 is MDHEN and CDR2 is SYDVKM. This CDR3 contains 14 residues. CDR3 protein: CASSLWGRVDEQFF. CDR3 coding DNA: TGTGCCAGCAGTTTATGGGGTCGAGTGGATGAGCAGTTCTTC.

V is TRBV28 and J is TRBJ2-7; no clear D. Germline V lookup: CDR1 MDHEN, CDR2 SYDVKM. Trimming left V 3 bases short and J 2 bases short, with 14 bases between. The CDR3 covers 15 residues. The CDR3 DNA is TGTGCCAGCAGTTTTGGGTACAGCAACCCCTACGAGCAGTACTTC. It translates to CASSFGYSNPYEQYF.

J is TRBJ2-7 and V is TRBV27, with a tentative D call TRBD2 (5 bases). CDR3 length: 15 amino acids. Germline V gene sequence: CDR1 MNHEY, CDR2 SMNVEV (reference sequence). V lost 0 bases to trimming and J lost 6 bases, with 15 bases between them. The CDR3, as DNA: TGTGCCAGCAGTTTATCCCAGACTAACCCCCTCGAGCAGTACTTC. Translation gives CASSLSQTNPLEQYF.

This chain links TRBV12-3 or TRBV12-4 with TRBJ2-7; D not resolved. This CDR3 has 11 residues. V dropped 3 bases and J dropped 6 bases, with 6 bases sitting between them. CDR3 loop: CASSFGSEQYF. The CDR3 DNA reads as TGTGCCAGCAGTTTCGGATCCGAGCAGTACTTC.

The rearrangement joins TRBV3-1 (or the pseudogene TRBV3-2) to TRBJ2-7; 7 nucleotides agree with TRBD1. Germline lookup yields CDR1 LGHDT and CDR2 YNNKEL (reference sequence). V lost 4 bases to trimming and J lost 5 bases; unmatched junction nucleotides: 5. CDR3 length equals 13 residues. This CDR3 is CASSRQGIDEQYF. In DNA form, the CDR3 reads TGTGCCAGCAGCCGACAGGGTATCGACGAGCAGTACTTC.

The rearrangement links TRBV24-1 to TRBJ1-2; a weak D match, TRBD1 (5 bases). Deletions cut 4 bases from V and 2 bases from J, with 10 bases between. Germline loops: CDR1 KGHDR, CDR2 SFDVKD. The CDR3 runs to 14 residues. CDR3 nucleotides: TGTGCCACCAGTGAAGGGACCACCAACTATGGCTACACCTTC. It is translated as CATSEGTTNYGYTF.

In this sample, this clone turned up once. The chain links TRBV23-1 to TRBJ1-1; no clear D gene. TRBV23-1 is an open reading frame, and its role is uncertain. The CDR3 is 14 residues long. Trimming stripped 5 bases from V and 3 bases from J, with 13 bases between. The CDR3, as DNA: TGCGCCAGCAGTGTGGCTCCCGTGGACACTGAAGCTTTCTTT. Its protein is CASSVAPVDTEAFF.